This T cell receptor beta chain comes out of a study of B cell selection in AIRE deficiency. Study outcomes and limitations: Tconv and Treg cells from AIRE-deficient patients resembled healthy donors in TCRBV usage, CDR3 length and diversity. Only TCRbeta was sequenced; more than 35% of shared healthy Treg sequences appeared in Tconv.

Sequencing used immunoSEQ multiplex PCR; TCRdb keeps in-frame clones, though not all of them. The sample has about 18,000 clones; 90% to 95% are singletons. Regulatory T cells were sorted as CD4+CD25hiCD127low/negative cells. Unrelated healthy donors provided the controls. Germline V gene data show CDR1 as MDHEN and CDR2 as SYDVKM. V dropped 6 bases and J dropped 7 bases, with 21 bases sitting between them. The CDR3 has 15 residues. A word on this clone: Its specificity is not known.

The source material was CD4+CD25+ Tregs sorted from PBMCs. This TCR was recovered from a human donor in good health. The chain joins TRBV28 to TRBJ1-2; D is undetermined. The CDR3 region has the DNA TGTGCCAGCAGCCCGGGTGGAGTGGAGGATCCTGGCTACACCTTC. Residues: CASSPGGVEDPGYTF.